This T cell receptor (beta chain) appears in the sequencing data of a study of T cell responses to AZD1222 COVID-19 vaccine. Findings and limits, study-wide: Only after the peak T cell response were repertoires sampled.

Generated by immunoSEQ multiplex PCR, the TCRdb table keeps only in-frame clones and is missing some. The sample records roughly 79,000 clones, roughly 94% being singletons. CDR3 size: 12 residues. V was cut by 7 bases and J by 0 bases, with 6 bases left in between. Germline CDR1 MNHEY, CDR2 SVGAGI. This clone was observed a few times. The antigen remains unidentified. This receptor was identified in an adult in good health. The chain recombines TRBV6-5 with TRBJ1-2; D unclear. Sequences were derived from peripheral blood, sampled on day 0 of MenACWY control vaccination. The DNA of the CDR3 is TGTGCCAGCAAACAGTCTAACTATGGCTACACCTTC. It is translated as CASKQSNYGYTF.